Listed below are T cell receptor beta chains from one sample, sequenced in a study of blood T cell repertoires in COVID-19. Method: immunoSEQ multiplex PCR; TCRdb's copy keeps in-frame clones and lacks some. Seen here are more than 150,000 clones, around 81% observed once, and the top ten hold 9% to 15%. Sequenced material: peripheral blood. The source of these receptors is a woman older than 75 with COVID-19, enrolled during active disease. Each CDR3 is given with its conserved first and last residue. D genes are given only for firm matches. For some rows the clone size is stated as once, few or many, or as a class when expanded; others skip it.

v_call	d_call	clone_size	j_call	cdr3_nt	cdr3_aa
TRBV27	-	-	TRBJ2-3	TGTGCCAGCGGGCCGGGGATAGATACGCAGTATTTT	CASGPGIDTQYF
TRBV3-1/TRBV3-2	TRBD1	-	TRBJ2-3	TGTGCCAGCAGCGGGGACAGGGGCGCAGATACGCAGTATTTT	CASSGDRGADTQYF
TRBV7-2	-	-	TRBJ1-6	TGTGCCAGCAGTTTTCGACAGTTTAGCTCCTATAATTCACCCCTCCACTTT	CASSFRQFSSYNSPLHF
TRBV19	TRBD1	-	TRBJ1-1	TGTGCCAGTAGTTGGGGGACAGGGGCTAACACTGAAGCTTTCTTT	CASSWGTGANTEAFF
TRBV19	-	-	TRBJ1-5	TGTGCCAGTAGGACGGAGAGCAATCAGCCCCAGCATTTT	CASRTESNQPQHF
TRBV21-1	-	-	TRBJ1-2	TGTGCCAGCAGCAAAGAGTCTTCGGGACAGGGGATCAATGGCTACACCTTC	CASSKESSGQGINGYTF
TRBV29-1	-	few	TRBJ2-7	TGCAGCGTGCTGGACATTTACTCCTACGAGCAGTACTTC	CSVLDIYSYEQYF
TRBV7-6	TRBD2	-	TRBJ2-1	TGTGCCAGCAGCCCCTTGGGGGGGTACAATGAGCAGTTCTTC	CASSPLGGYNEQFF
TRBV7-9	-	-	TRBJ2-1	TGTGCCAGCAGTCCGGGAAGCTCCTACAATGAGCAGTTCTTC	CASSPGSSYNEQFF
TRBV2	-	-	TRBJ2-1	TGTGCCAGCTACGGGGGAACCTACAATGAGCAGTTCTTC	CASYGGTYNEQFF
TRBV27	TRBD1	-	TRBJ2-7	TGTGCCAGCAGTTCCCTAGGACAGGGGGCTGGGGAGCAGTACTTC	CASSSLGQGAGEQYF
TRBV3-1/TRBV3-2	TRBD1	-	TRBJ1-5	TGTGCCAGCAGCCAAGAGGCAGGGGGAGGTCAGCCCCAGCATTTT	CASSQEAGGGQPQHF
TRBV9	-	-	TRBJ1-1	TGTGCCAGCAGCGTAGCTGGTTGGGGAGGTGAAGCTTTCTTT	CASSVAGWGGEAFF
TRBV3-1/TRBV3-2	-	-	TRBJ2-5	TGTGCCAGCAGCCAAGAAGCACTAGCACCAGAGACCCAGTACTTC	CASSQEALAPETQYF
TRBV7-8	-	-	TRBJ2-7	TGTGCCAGCAGCCAGTCCTCATTAACAACCTACGAGCAGTACTTC	CASSQSSLTTYEQYF
TRBV5-1	TRBD2	once	TRBJ2-1	TGCGCCAGCAGCCCTAGCGGGGGGGCTCTTGGGTATGAGCAGTTCTTC	CASSPSGGALGYEQFF
TRBV14	TRBD1	-	TRBJ2-4	TGTGCCAGCAGCCAACCCGGGACAGGGGGCGCAAACATTCAGTACTTC	CASSQPGTGGANIQYF
TRBV30	-	-	TRBJ1-2	TGTGCCTGGAGTGTGGGGCTTGGCTATGGCTACACCTTC	CAWSVGLGYGYTF
TRBV10-3	TRBD2	-	TRBJ2-2	TGTGCCATCAGTGAGTCGGGAGGGCACGCCGGGGAGCTGTTTTTT	CAISESGGHAGELFF
TRBV4-1	-	-	TRBJ2-7	TGCGCCAGCAGCCAAGAAAGCGGTTACGAGCAGTACTTC	CASSQESGYEQYF
TRBV5-4	TRBD1	-	TRBJ2-3	TGTGCCAGCAGCTTGGCTGGACAGGGGACAGATACGCAGTATTTT	CASSLAGQGTDTQYF
TRBV7-6	-	-	TRBJ2-1	TGTGCCAGCAGCTTAGCGCTTCGGGGACTGTTATACAATGAGCAGTTCTTC	CASSLALRGLLYNEQFF
TRBV9	-	-	TRBJ2-3	TGTGCCAGCAGCGCCTACACAGATACGCAGTATTTT	CASSAYTDTQYF
TRBV30	TRBD1	once	TRBJ1-2	TGTGCCGGTCAAACAGGGGGCGACTATGGCTACACCTTC	CAGQTGGDYGYTF
TRBV5-4	TRBD1	-	TRBJ2-5	TGTGCCAGCAGCCGCACGGCCGGGACAGGGGGCGGGGAGACCCAGTACTTC	CASSRTAGTGGGETQYF
TRBV10-3	TRBD1	-	TRBJ1-1	TGTGCCATCAGTGCCACGACAGGGTTGAACACTGAAGCTTTCTTT	CAISATTGLNTEAFF
TRBV6-6	TRBD1	-	TRBJ1-4	TGTGCCAGCAGTGGAGGACAGGGAGGTTGGGAAAAACTGTTTTTT	CASSGGQGGWEKLFF
TRBV4-1	-	-	TRBJ2-3	TGCGCCAGCAGCCAGATCGGGCTAGCGTGGGATACGCAGTATTTT	CASSQIGLAWDTQYF
TRBV11-3	TRBD1	-	TRBJ2-7	TGTGCCAGCAGCCGAGACAGGGACGGCGAGCAGTACTTC	CASSRDRDGEQYF
TRBV6-5	-	-	TRBJ2-2	TGTGCCAGCAGAGGCCAGGGGACCGGGGAGCTGTTTTTT	CASRGQGTGELFF
TRBV12-3/TRBV12-4	TRBD2	once	TRBJ2-1	TGTGCCAGCTTAAGCGGGGGGGTGAATGAGCAGTTCTTC	CASLSGGVNEQFF
TRBV19	TRBD2	-	TRBJ2-2	TGTACTAGCGGGGGGGATTTGAACACCGGGGAGCTGTTTTTT	CTSGGDLNTGELFF
TRBV7-6	TRBD2	-	TRBJ2-7	TGTGCCAGCAGCTTAATCCCCTCAGGTTGGAGCGGGGGATCCTACGAGCAGTACTTC	CASSLIPSGWSGGSYEQYF
TRBV7-8	-	once	TRBJ2-7	TGTGCCAGCAGCCTTTACTACGAGCAGTACTTC	CASSLYYEQYF